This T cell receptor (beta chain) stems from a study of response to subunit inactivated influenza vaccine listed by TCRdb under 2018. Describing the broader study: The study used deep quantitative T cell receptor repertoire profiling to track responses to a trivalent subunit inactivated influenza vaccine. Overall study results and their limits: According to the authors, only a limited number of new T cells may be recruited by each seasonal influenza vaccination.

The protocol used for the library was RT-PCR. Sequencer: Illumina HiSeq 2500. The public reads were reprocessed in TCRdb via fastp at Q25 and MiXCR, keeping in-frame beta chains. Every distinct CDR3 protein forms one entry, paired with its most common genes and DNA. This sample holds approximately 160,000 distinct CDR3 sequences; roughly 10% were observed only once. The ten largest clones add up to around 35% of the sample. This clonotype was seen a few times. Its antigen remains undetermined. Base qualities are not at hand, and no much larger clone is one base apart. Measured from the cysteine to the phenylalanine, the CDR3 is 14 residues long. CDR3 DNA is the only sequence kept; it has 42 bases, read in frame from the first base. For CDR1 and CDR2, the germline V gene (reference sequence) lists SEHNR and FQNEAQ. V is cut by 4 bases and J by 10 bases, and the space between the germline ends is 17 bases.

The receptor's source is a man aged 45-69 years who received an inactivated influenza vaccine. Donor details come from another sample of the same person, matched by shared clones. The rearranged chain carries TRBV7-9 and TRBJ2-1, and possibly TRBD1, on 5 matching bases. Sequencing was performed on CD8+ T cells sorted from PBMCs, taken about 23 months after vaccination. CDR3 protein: CASSSPGRNGEQFF. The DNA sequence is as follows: TGTGCCAGCAGCTCTCCAGGGCGGAACGGCGAGCAGTTCTTC.